This passage covers 32 T cell receptor beta chains from one sample sequenced in a study of Ad26.COV2.S vaccination and SARS-CoV-2 variants. Repertoires were generated with immunoSEQ multiplex PCR, while TCRdb's copy carries only in-frame clones and drops some. The sample has hundreds of thousands of clones; about 89% are singletons. Treatment denoted: around 19 received Ad26.COV2.S at low or high dose, single or two shots; a few received placebo; per-sample allocation not given. Day 63 following the first vaccine or placebo injection was when the samples were taken. The specimen comprised peripheral blood, sampled in a trial of Ad26.COV2.S vaccine versus placebo. These receptors all come from a person between 18 and 59 years old who received the Ad26.COV2.S COVID-19 vaccine or a placebo.

The chain has TRBV19 and TRBJ1-2; D is unresolved. V was cut by 4 bases and J by 5 bases, with 14 bases left in between. Germline loops: CDR1 LNHDA, CDR2 SQIVND (reference sequence). The CDR3 length is 14 residues. This CDR3 reads CASSTPGPEYGYTF. The CDR3 bases are TGTGCCAGTAGTACTCCTGGCCCTGAATATGGCTACACCTTC.

The chain combines TRBV2 with TRBJ2-1; D tentatively fits TRBD1 or TRBD2 (5 bases each). Trimming pared 6 bases from V and 0 bases from J, leaving 15 bases between. There are 16 residues in the CDR3. CDR1 is SNHLY, CDR2 FYNNEI, per germline. The CDR3, as DNA: TGTGCCAGCAGCCGAACGGGACCCTTCTCCTACAATGAGCAGTTCTTC. It is translated as CASSRTGPFSYNEQFF.

This sequence joins TRBV6-4 and TRBJ2-2; TRBD1 agrees at 9 bases. CDR3 length: 13 amino acids. The J segment lost 5 bases and the V segment lost 6 bases, leaving 1 base of the junction unmatched. Germline V gene lookup returns CDR1 MRHNA and CDR2 SNTAGT. For the CDR3, the DNA is TGTGCCAGCAGCGGACAGGGGACCGGGGAGCTGTTTTTT. This translates into CASSGQGTGELFF.

This clone was counted between two and nine times. The chain links TRBV4-1 to TRBJ1-3; the D is unclear. Germline lookup yields CDR1 MGHRA and CDR2 YSYEKL. V lost 1 base and J 0 bases, leaving 7 bases between the germline ends. This CDR3 spans 15 amino acids. CDR3 in amino acids: CASSQVPLSGNTIYF. In DNA, the CDR3 is TGCGCCAGCAGCCAAGTCCCTCTCTCTGGAAACACCATATATTTT.

J is TRBJ1-5 and V is TRBV15; D is perhaps TRBD1 (5 bases). This CDR3 is built from 15 residues. The germline V and J ends were trimmed by 4 bases and 7 bases, with 17 bases remaining between them. From germline, CDR1 is LNHNV and CDR2 YYDKDF (reference sequence). CDR3 residues: CATSTQPGWGQPQHF. For the CDR3, the DNA is TGTGCCACCAGCACACAGCCAGGGTGGGGCCAGCCCCAGCATTTT.

The rearrangement uses TRBV7-2 and TRBJ1-2; 7 nucleotides line up with TRBD1. This CDR3 contains 15 residues. Per germline, CDR1 SGHTA and CDR2 FQGNSA. Trimming took 1 base from V and 8 from J; bases not matched to a gene: 10. CDR3 sequence: CASSLGAGGSEGYTF. DNA of the CDR3: TGTGCCAGCAGCTTAGGGGCAGGGGGTAGTGAAGGCTACACCTTC.

J is TRBJ2-2 and V is TRBV6-5, with TRBD1 matching over 7 bases. Germline CDR1 and CDR2: MNHEY and SVGAGI. This CDR3 comprises 16 residues. Trimming took 0 bases from V and 4 from J; bases not matched to a gene: 5. In DNA form, the CDR3 reads TGTGCCAGCAGTTACTCGGCAGGGGGACCCACCGGGGAGCTGTTTTTT. It yields the protein CASSYSAGGPTGELFF.

This clone was detected a few times. This chain links TRBV19 with TRBJ1-1; 7 nucleotides align to TRBD1. This CDR3 contains 13 residues. Per the germline V gene, CDR1 is LNHDA and CDR2 is SQIVND (reference sequence). With 7 bases clipped from V and 5 bases from J, the junction kept 7 bases outside the gene matches. The CDR3 DNA sequence: TGTGCCAGTATACAGGGGTTTGGGACTGAAGCTTTCTTT. Its translation is CASIQGFGTEAFF.

The rearrangement joins TRBV5-4 to TRBJ1-3; D gene ambiguous. CDR3 length: 16 residues. Germline CDR1 and CDR2: SGHNT and YYREEE (reference sequence). The ends were cut back, 0 bases at V and 1 base at J, with 11 bases in the middle. The CDR3 DNA follows: TGTGCCAGCAGCTTGGGTAGGGTTGAATCTGGAAACACCATATATTTT. Residues: CASSLGRVESGNTIYF.

The chain has TRBV6-1 and TRBJ2-2, with no clear D. Germline lookup yields CDR1 MNHNS and CDR2 SASEGT. V was trimmed by 2 bases and J by 2 bases, leaving 9 bases between them. The CDR3 is made up of 15 amino acids. The CDR3 region has the DNA TGTGCCAGCAGTGAAAGCTTCCCAAACACCGGGGAGCTGTTTTTT. This codes for CASSESFPNTGELFF.

This clone was recorded once. The gene calls are TRBV15 and TRBJ1-5, with 8 bases that match TRBD1. CDR1 is LNHNV and CDR2 is YYDKDF in the germline V gene (reference sequence). This CDR3 is 15 amino acids long. Unmatched junction bases numbered 10, after V lost 6 bases and J lost 6 bases. CDR3 sequence (DNA): TGTGCCACCAGGTTCGCAGGGGGCGGAATTCAGCCCCAGCATTTT. It encodes CATRFAGGGIQPQHF.

The V gene is TRBV19, the J gene TRBJ2-5; maybe TRBD2 (6 bases). Trimming took 6 bases from V and 4 from J, leaving 12 bases between them. The length of the CDR3 is 13 residues. The germline gives CDR1 LNHDA, CDR2 SQIVND (reference sequence). The CDR3 region has the DNA TGTGCCAGTAGCGGACTATTGGGAGAGACCCAGTACTTC. Translated: CASSGLLGETQYF.

The chain combines TRBV7-9 with TRBJ2-5, with D perhaps TRBD2 (7 bases). The germline CDR1 and CDR2 sequences are SEHNR and FQNEAQ (reference sequence). Trimming left V 4 bases short and J 8 bases short, with 20 bases between. The CDR3 consists of 15 residues. The CDR3 nucleotides read TGTGCCAGCAGCTCCGGGGGGCGGGAGTGGCTCACCCAGTACTTC. This gives the protein CASSSGGREWLTQYF.

This chain links TRBV11-2 with TRBJ1-3; D is unclear. V gave up 0 bases and J gave up 0 bases, with 12 bases separating them. In germline, CDR1 is SGHAT, CDR2 FQNNGV. The CDR3 spans 17 residues. CDR3 amino acids: CASSLDVSKPSGNTIYF. The DNA for the CDR3 is TGTGCCAGCAGCTTAGATGTATCGAAGCCCTCTGGAAACACCATATATTTT.

The rearrangement uses TRBV20-1 and TRBJ1-2, with unresolved D. The CDR3 is 11 residues long. V shed 4 bases and J shed 8 bases, with 11 bases lying between them. Germline V gene lookup returns CDR1 DFQATT and CDR2 SNEGSKA (reference sequence). CDR3 residues: CSATKGGGYTF. CDR3 nucleotide sequence: TGCAGTGCTACAAAGGGTGGGGGCTACACCTTC.

The J gene is TRBJ1-5, the V gene TRBV3-1 (or the pseudogene TRBV3-2); D is unresolved. CDR1 is LGHDT and CDR2 is YNNKEL in the germline V gene (reference sequence). The V gene lost 3 bases and the J gene lost 2 bases, with 11 bases spanning the gap. The CDR3 totals 15 residues. CDR3 region: CASSQDYQGNQPQHF. Here the CDR3 DNA reads TGTGCCAGCAGCCAGGACTACCAGGGCAATCAGCCCCAGCATTTT.

The chain combines TRBV2 with TRBJ1-1; perhaps TRBD1 as D (6 bases). The CDR3 is 14 residues long. Germline V gene data show CDR1 as SNHLY and CDR2 as FYNNEI. Trimming took 3 bases from V and 3 from J, leaving 11 bases between them. CDR3 coding DNA: TGTGCCAGCAGTGATCAGGGGCTGGACACTGAAGCTTTCTTT. It specifies CASSDQGLDTEAFF.

A note on this clone: Other DNA variants within this sample encode the same CDR3. This chain joins TRBV30 and TRBJ1-6; D remains unclear. Germline V gene lookup returns CDR1 GTSNPN and CDR2 SVGIG (reference sequence). V was pared by 0 bases and J by 7 bases, with 7 bases between. The CDR3 covers 13 residues. This chain's CDR3 is CAWSVAANSPLHF. The CDR3 DNA reads as TGTGCCTGGAGTGTAGCGGCGAATTCACCCCTCCACTTT.

This chain uses TRBV6-2 or TRBV6-3 with TRBJ2-1; D is ambiguous. The germline V and J ends were trimmed by 0 bases and 3 bases, with 9 bases remaining between them. CDR1 is MNHEY and CDR2 is SVGEGT in the germline V gene. The CDR3 contains 15 residues. In nucleotides, the CDR3 is TGTGCCAGCAGTTACTCAACCACGAGCTACAATGAGCAGTTCTTC. The encoded protein is CASSYSTTSYNEQFF.

The rearrangement joins TRBV19 to TRBJ1-2, with D possibly matching TRBD1 (5 bases). The V gene lost 6 bases and the J gene lost 8 bases, with 19 bases spanning the gap. Per germline, CDR1 LNHDA and CDR2 SQIVND (reference sequence). This CDR3 is 14 amino acids long. In nucleotides, the CDR3 is TGTGCCAGTAGGGGCACGGGGACGTCTAAGGGCTACACCTTC. This encodes CASRGTGTSKGYTF.

The rearrangement links TRBV11-1 to TRBJ2-7; D may be TRBD1 (5 bases). The CDR3 is made up of 15 amino acids. Trimming removed 5 bases at V and 0 bases at J, with 14 bases between. Germline V gene sequence: CDR1 SGHAT, CDR2 FQDESV (reference sequence). CDR3 sequence: CASSGWQRGSYEQYF. The DNA of the CDR3 is TGTGCCAGCAGCGGGTGGCAAAGGGGCTCCTACGAGCAGTACTTC.

This sequence joins TRBV27 and TRBJ2-7, with D perhaps assigned TRBD1 or TRBD2 (5 bases each). This CDR3 spans 14 amino acids. From germline, CDR1 is MNHEY and CDR2 SMNVEV (reference sequence). Trimming removed 3 bases at V and 6 bases at J, with 15 bases between. As DNA, the CDR3 is TGTGCCAGCAGTTTTGTCATAACAGGAGGCGAGCAGTACTTC. It yields the protein CASSFVITGGEQYF.

The chain's CDR3 is CASSYLAPTYEQYF. The CDR3 coding sequence is TGTGCCAGCAGTTACCTGGCACCTACCTACGAGCAGTACTTC. V is TRBV6-6 and J is TRBJ2-7, with D uncertain. V was clipped by 2 bases and J by 2 bases, with 10 bases between them. The CDR3 is 14 amino acids. Looked up from germline, CDR1 is MNHNY and CDR2 is SVGAGI (reference sequence).

CDR3 protein: CASSPPTRTYEQYF. CDR3 coding DNA: TGTGCCAGCTCACCACCGACACGCACCTACGAGCAGTACTTC. The V call is TRBV18, the J call TRBJ2-7; D gene ambiguous. Trimming stripped 0 bases from V and 2 bases from J, with 8 bases between. The CDR3 is 14 residues long. The germline V gene has CDR1 KGHSH and CDR2 LQKENI.

The V and J genes are TRBV10-3 and TRBJ1-2; the D is unclear. The V end was cut by 3 bases, the J end by 2 bases, with 13 bases between. This CDR3 has 15 amino acids. Per germline, CDR1 ENHRY and CDR2 SYGVKD. This chain's CDR3 is CAISEGTQLNYGYTF. The CDR3 DNA reads TGTGCCATCAGTGAAGGAACGCAGCTCAACTATGGCTACACCTTC.

The rearrangement joins TRBV29-1 to TRBJ2-2; possible D gene TRBD1, 5 bases. Germline CDR1 SQVTM, CDR2 ANQGSEA. The CDR3 length is 13 residues. V was clipped by 7 bases and J by 0 bases, with 9 bases between them. CDR3 nucleotides: TGCAGCGGGAAAGGGGCGAACACCGGGGAGCTGTTTTTT. This sequence encodes CSGKGANTGELFF.

The rearrangement uses TRBV19 and TRBJ1-5; no clear D. V lost 1 base to trimming and J lost 5 bases, with 12 bases between them. The CDR3 has 15 residues. Germline V gene sequence: CDR1 LNHDA, CDR2 SQIVND (reference sequence). The CDR3 sequence is CASSIGQPSYQPQHF. The CDR3 coding sequence is TGTGCCAGTAGTATAGGGCAACCTAGTTATCAGCCCCAGCATTTT.

J is TRBJ2-3 and V is TRBV6-6; D is perhaps TRBD1 (6 bases). The germline V gene encodes CDR1 MNHNY and CDR2 SVGAGI (reference sequence). Trimming removed 3 bases at V and 0 bases at J, with 13 bases between. CDR3 size: 16 residues. CDR3 bases: TGTGCCAGCAGTTATGGTCAGGGGTCTAGCACAGATACGCAGTATTTT. Amino acid sequence: CASSYGQGSSTDTQYF.

J is TRBJ2-2 and V is TRBV12-3 or TRBV12-4; D not certain. The V and J ends lost 5 bases and 2 bases respectively, with 6 bases between them. The CDR3 has 13 amino acids. The CDR3 DNA follows: TGTGCCAGCAGTCCCCCTAACACCGGGGAGCTGTTTTTT. This translates into CASSPPNTGELFF.

As for this clone: This sample includes further DNA sequences coding for the same CDR3. The chain recombines TRBV7-2 with TRBJ1-5; unclear D gene. This CDR3 region has 12 residues. Per germline, CDR1 SGHTA and CDR2 FQGNSA. V was trimmed by 3 bases and J by 4 bases, leaving 4 bases between them. The CDR3 nucleotides read TGTGCCAGCAGCTTGTATAATCAGCCCCAGCATTTT. Translated, it gives CASSLYNQPQHF.

This clone was observed a handful of times. The J gene is TRBJ1-5, the V gene TRBV19, with D maybe TRBD1 (6 bases). The CDR3 spans 15 residues. Trimming took 6 bases from V and 0 from J, leaving 12 bases between them. Germline V gives CDR1 LNHDA, CDR2 SQIVND (reference sequence). CDR3 sequence (DNA): TGTGCCAGTAGGCGACAGGTATATAGCAATCAGCCCCAGCATTTT. Amino acids: CASRRQVYSNQPQHF.

The chain has TRBV3-1 (or the pseudogene TRBV3-2) and TRBJ2-4, with D maybe TRBD1 (6 bases). V lost 2 bases to trimming and J lost 5 bases, with 13 bases between them. The CDR3 spans 15 residues. Germline loops: CDR1 LGHDT, CDR2 YNNKEL (reference sequence). In nucleotides, the CDR3 is TGTGCCAGCAGCCAATCACTAGGGGGTCAAAACATTCAGTACTTC. It is translated as CASSQSLGGQNIQYF.